These T cell receptor beta chains were read from a single sample in a study of blood T cell repertoires in COVID-19. This table comes from immunoSEQ multiplex PCR, and its TCRdb copy is limited to in-frame clones, with some not included. Among 130,000 to 150,000 clones listed, approximately 83% were seen once. Sequenced: peripheral blood. These receptors came from a woman aged 60-70 years with COVID-19, enrolled during active disease. The CDR3 runs from the conserved cysteine through the conserved F or W. Fields, in order: V gene, clone size, D gene, J gene, CDR3 protein, CDR3 DNA. A D gene is named only where the DNA matches it firmly. Clone size is not always given. Where it is, it says once, few, many or a class for expanded clones.

v_gene: TRBV19
abundance: NA
d_gene: NA
j_gene: TRBJ2-7
CDR3aa: CASNPSVEGSYEQYF
CDR3nt: TGTGCCAGTAACCCCTCGGTGGAGGGCTCCTACGAGCAGTACTTC

v_gene: TRBV30
abundance: NA
d_gene: NA
j_gene: TRBJ1-1
CDR3aa: CAWSGQGGAEAFF
CDR3nt: TGTGCCTGGAGTGGGCAGGGAGGCGCTGAAGCTTTCTTT

v_gene: TRBV25-1
abundance: NA
d_gene: NA
j_gene: TRBJ2-2
CDR3aa: CASSEFASGTGELFF
CDR3nt: TGTGCCAGCAGTGAATTTGCGTCCGGCACCGGGGAGCTGTTTTTT

v_gene: TRBV18
abundance: NA
d_gene: NA
j_gene: TRBJ1-5
CDR3aa: CASSPPGGGQPQHF
CDR3nt: TGTGCCAGCTCACCACCGGGGGGGGGCCAGCCCCAGCATTTT

v_gene: TRBV2
abundance: NA
d_gene: NA
j_gene: TRBJ2-7
CDR3aa: CASTGLPSSYEQYF
CDR3nt: TGTGCCAGCACGGGTCTCCCGAGCTCCTACGAGCAGTACTTC

v_gene: TRBV6-5
abundance: NA
d_gene: NA
j_gene: TRBJ1-1
CDR3aa: CASSYSIAGVNTEAFF
CDR3nt: TGTGCCAGCAGTTACTCGATCGCGGGGGTGAACACTGAAGCTTTCTTT

v_gene: TRBV7-9
abundance: NA
d_gene: NA
j_gene: TRBJ1-1
CDR3aa: CASSLQGKDTEAFF
CDR3nt: TGTGCCAGCAGCTTACAGGGGAAGGACACTGAAGCTTTCTTT

v_gene: TRBV27
abundance: NA
d_gene: TRBD2
j_gene: TRBJ2-2
CDR3aa: CASSPPSGRNTGELFF
CDR3nt: TGTGCCAGCAGTCCCCCTAGCGGGCGGAACACCGGGGAGCTGTTTTTT

v_gene: TRBV5-1
abundance: once
d_gene: NA
j_gene: TRBJ2-5
CDR3aa: CASRVGGEETQYF
CDR3nt: TGCGCCAGCAGGGTTGGGGGCGAGGAGACCCAGTACTTC

v_gene: TRBV11-2
abundance: NA
d_gene: TRBD2
j_gene: TRBJ2-2
CDR3aa: CASSLFSGGAMDTGELFF
CDR3nt: TGTGCCAGCAGCTTATTTAGCGGGGGGGCCATGGACACCGGGGAGCTGTTTTTT

v_gene: TRBV30
abundance: NA
d_gene: NA
j_gene: TRBJ2-3
CDR3aa: CAWTELLRGSTDTQYF
CDR3nt: TGTGCCTGGACGGAATTGTTGCGGGGCAGCACAGATACGCAGTATTTT

v_gene: TRBV7-9
abundance: NA
d_gene: NA
j_gene: TRBJ1-1
CDR3aa: CASSLMGLEAFF
CDR3nt: TGTGCCAGCAGCTTAATGGGACTTGAAGCTTTCTTT

v_gene: TRBV5-6
abundance: NA
d_gene: NA
j_gene: TRBJ1-4
CDR3aa: CASSEDRLLNEKLFF
CDR3nt: TGTGCCAGCAGCGAGGACAGACTTTTAAATGAAAAACTGTTTTTT

v_gene: TRBV5-4
abundance: NA
d_gene: TRBD1
j_gene: TRBJ1-2
CDR3aa: CASSQGQDQYGGYTF
CDR3nt: TGTGCCAGCAGCCAGGGACAGGATCAGTATGGTGGCTACACCTTC

v_gene: TRBV19
abundance: NA
d_gene: TRBD1
j_gene: TRBJ1-2
CDR3aa: CASKPTGEVGYTF
CDR3nt: TGTGCCAGTAAGCCGACAGGGGAAGTTGGCTACACCTTC

v_gene: TRBV6-1
abundance: NA
d_gene: NA
j_gene: TRBJ1-5
CDR3aa: CASSDLVGGYQPQHF
CDR3nt: TGTGCCAGCAGTGATCTAGTAGGGGGATATCAGCCCCAGCATTTT

v_gene: TRBV3-1/TRBV3-2
abundance: NA
d_gene: NA
j_gene: TRBJ2-7
CDR3aa: CASSQDADSYEQYF
CDR3nt: TGTGCCAGCAGCCAAGACGCGGATTCCTACGAGCAGTACTTC

v_gene: TRBV15
abundance: NA
d_gene: TRBD2
j_gene: TRBJ2-5
CDR3aa: CATSDVPAGGSETQYF
CDR3nt: TGTGCCACCAGCGACGTCCCAGCGGGGGGGAGTGAGACCCAGTACTTC

v_gene: TRBV3-1/TRBV3-2
abundance: NA
d_gene: NA
j_gene: TRBJ2-1
CDR3aa: CASSSGTLGLYNEQFF
CDR3nt: TGTGCCAGCAGCTCCGGGACACTGGGTCTCTACAATGAGCAGTTCTTC

v_gene: TRBV10-3
abundance: NA
d_gene: TRBD1
j_gene: TRBJ1-1
CDR3aa: CASRQGLTEAFF
CDR3nt: TGTGCATCCCGACAGGGACTGACTGAAGCTTTCTTT

v_gene: TRBV7-9
abundance: NA
d_gene: TRBD1
j_gene: TRBJ1-2
CDR3aa: CASSFMTGGDYGYTF
CDR3nt: TGTGCCAGCAGCTTTATGACAGGGGGCGACTATGGCTACACCTTC

v_gene: TRBV4-1
abundance: NA
d_gene: NA
j_gene: TRBJ2-2
CDR3aa: CASSQAGLGGGELFF
CDR3nt: TGCGCCAGCAGCCAAGCGGGCCTAGGGGGCGGGGAGCTGTTTTTT

v_gene: TRBV11-2
abundance: NA
d_gene: NA
j_gene: TRBJ1-3
CDR3aa: CASSLAGVGGNTIYF
CDR3nt: TGTGCCAGCAGCTTAGCAGGGGTTGGTGGAAACACCATATATTTT

v_gene: TRBV2
abundance: NA
d_gene: NA
j_gene: TRBJ1-1
CDR3aa: CASSPRVDTEAFF
CDR3nt: TGTGCCAGCAGTCCCAGGGTAGACACTGAAGCTTTCTTT

v_gene: TRBV7-2
abundance: NA
d_gene: TRBD1
j_gene: TRBJ2-5
CDR3aa: CASSYAGQGRETQYF
CDR3nt: TGTGCCAGCAGCTATGCGGGACAGGGAAGAGAGACCCAGTACTTC

v_gene: TRBV7-2
abundance: NA
d_gene: TRBD1
j_gene: TRBJ2-5
CDR3aa: CASSLSRGRETQYF
CDR3nt: TGTGCCAGCAGCCTTTCCAGGGGGCGGGAGACCCAGTACTTC

v_gene: TRBV11-3
abundance: few
d_gene: NA
j_gene: TRBJ2-7
CDR3aa: CASSSEGGAQGEQYF
CDR3nt: TGTGCCAGCAGCTCGGAGGGGGGGGCCCAAGGGGAGCAGTACTTC

v_gene: TRBV28
abundance: few
d_gene: TRBD1
j_gene: TRBJ1-6
CDR3aa: CASSLLSPQPGQGYSPLHF
CDR3nt: TGTGCCAGCAGTTTGTTATCTCCCCAACCGGGACAGGGTTATTCACCCCTCCACTTT

v_gene: TRBV12-3/TRBV12-4
abundance: medium-sized
d_gene: NA
j_gene: TRBJ1-1
CDR3aa: CASSLTPQTEAFF
CDR3nt: TGTGCCAGCAGTTTAACCCCACAGACAGAAGCTTTCTTT

v_gene: TRBV23-1
abundance: NA
d_gene: NA
j_gene: TRBJ2-7
CDR3aa: CASSHWRDPYEQYF
CDR3nt: TGCGCCAGCAGTCATTGGAGGGACCCCTACGAGCAGTACTTC

v_gene: TRBV10-1
abundance: NA
d_gene: NA
j_gene: TRBJ1-1
CDR3aa: CASSEMAGMNTEAFF
CDR3nt: TGCGCCAGCAGTGAGATGGCAGGGATGAACACTGAAGCTTTCTTT

v_gene: TRBV19
abundance: NA
d_gene: TRBD1
j_gene: TRBJ1-1
CDR3aa: CASSGQGIEAFF
CDR3nt: TGTGCCAGTAGCGGACAGGGGATAGAGGCTTTCTTT

v_gene: TRBV11-3
abundance: NA
d_gene: NA
j_gene: TRBJ2-7
CDR3aa: CASSQDSFHEQYF
CDR3nt: TGTGCCAGCAGCCAGGACAGTTTCCACGAGCAGTACTTC

v_gene: TRBV19
abundance: NA
d_gene: NA
j_gene: TRBJ1-1
CDR3aa: CASRNEGHANTEAFF
CDR3nt: TGTGCCAGTAGGAATGAGGGACACGCGAACACTGAAGCTTTCTTT

v_gene: TRBV19
abundance: NA
d_gene: TRBD2
j_gene: TRBJ2-4
CDR3aa: CASSIGGGELAKNIQYF
CDR3nt: TGTGCCAGTAGTATAGGCGGGGGAGAACTAGCCAAAAACATTCAGTACTTC

v_gene: TRBV2
abundance: few
d_gene: TRBD2
j_gene: TRBJ2-3
CDR3aa: CAGAVASGHDTDTQYF
CDR3nt: TGTGCCGGGGCTGTGGCTAGCGGGCATGACACAGATACGCAGTATTTT

v_gene: TRBV7-9
abundance: NA
d_gene: TRBD1
j_gene: TRBJ2-3
CDR3aa: CASRPTGTGETDTQYF
CDR3nt: TGTGCCAGCAGGCCGACCGGGACAGGGGAGACAGATACGCAGTATTTT

v_gene: TRBV11-2
abundance: NA
d_gene: NA
j_gene: TRBJ2-2
CDR3aa: CASSFITGELFF
CDR3nt: TGTGCCAGCAGCTTTATAACCGGGGAGCTGTTTTTT

v_gene: TRBV6-5
abundance: NA
d_gene: TRBD1
j_gene: TRBJ1-2
CDR3aa: CASSSRGQLDGYTF
CDR3nt: TGTGCCAGCAGTTCGCGGGGACAGCTGGATGGCTACACCTTC

v_gene: TRBV9
abundance: NA
d_gene: TRBD2
j_gene: TRBJ2-5
CDR3aa: CASSLSGGAGETQYF
CDR3nt: TGTGCCAGCAGCCTTAGCGGGGGGGCCGGAGAGACCCAGTACTTC

v_gene: TRBV7-9
abundance: NA
d_gene: TRBD1
j_gene: TRBJ1-2
CDR3aa: CASSPGQGLDYGYTF
CDR3nt: TGTGCCAGCAGCCCGGGACAGGGGCTCGACTATGGCTACACCTTC

v_gene: TRBV7-9
abundance: once
d_gene: TRBD2
j_gene: TRBJ2-3
CDR3aa: CASSLARRLAGTDTQYF
CDR3nt: TGTGCCAGCAGCTTAGCGCGGAGACTAGCTGGCACAGATACGCAGTATTTT

v_gene: TRBV19
abundance: once
d_gene: TRBD2
j_gene: TRBJ2-5
CDR3aa: CASSIDGSGAPRTQYF
CDR3nt: TGTGCCAGTAGTATAGATGGTAGCGGGGCTCCTCGGACCCAGTACTTC

v_gene: TRBV4-3
abundance: NA
d_gene: TRBD2
j_gene: TRBJ2-5
CDR3aa: CASSPTGGGGGETQYF
CDR3nt: TGCGCCAGCAGCCCCACGGGGGGGGGCGGGGGAGAGACCCAGTACTTC

v_gene: TRBV20-1
abundance: once
d_gene: NA
j_gene: TRBJ2-7
CDR3aa: CSASSFLSDFLLDEQYF
CDR3nt: TGCAGTGCTAGTTCGTTTCTATCGGACTTTTTGTTGGACGAGCAGTACTTC

v_gene: TRBV19
abundance: NA
d_gene: NA
j_gene: TRBJ1-1
CDR3aa: CASSLNYREGTEAFF
CDR3nt: TGTGCCAGTAGTCTCAACTACAGGGAAGGCACTGAAGCTTTCTTT

v_gene: TRBV28
abundance: NA
d_gene: TRBD1
j_gene: TRBJ1-6
CDR3aa: CASRGDRGTSPLHF
CDR3nt: TGTGCCAGCAGGGGGGACAGGGGTACTTCACCCCTCCACTTT

v_gene: TRBV5-1
abundance: NA
d_gene: NA
j_gene: TRBJ1-1
CDR3aa: CASSLSTANTEAFF
CDR3nt: TGCGCCAGCAGCCTGTCGACAGCAAACACTGAAGCTTTCTTT

v_gene: TRBV30
abundance: NA
d_gene: NA
j_gene: TRBJ1-6
CDR3aa: CAWSVYSPLHF
CDR3nt: TGTGCCTGGAGTGTCTATTCACCCCTCCACTTT

v_gene: TRBV19
abundance: NA
d_gene: NA
j_gene: TRBJ2-7
CDR3aa: CASSPGTLYEQYF
CDR3nt: TGTGCCAGTAGCCCCGGGACACTCTACGAGCAGTACTTC

v_gene: TRBV6-1
abundance: NA
d_gene: NA
j_gene: TRBJ2-2
CDR3aa: CASSETGAGELFF
CDR3nt: TGTGCCAGCAGTGAGACGGGGGCCGGGGAGCTGTTTTTT